The 18 T cell receptor beta chains reported below all come from one sample, sequenced in a study of blood T cell repertoires in COVID-19. Assay: immunoSEQ multiplex PCR; the TCRdb copy retains only in-frame clones and omits some. The table has approximately 31,000 clones, about 89% seen once. Specimen: peripheral blood. These receptors were obtained from a man aged 55-75 years with acute or convalescent COVID-19.

The chain links TRBV19 to TRBJ1-1, with 8 nucleotides matching TRBD1. Trimming took 1 base from V and 2 from J; bases not matched to a gene: 9. CDR1 is LNHDA and CDR2 is SQIVND in the germline V gene (reference sequence). The CDR3 covers 17 residues. CDR3 DNA: TGTGCCAGTAGTATAGGTCCGGGACAGGTCCCTAACACTGAAGCTTTCTTT. Its protein product is CASSIGPGQVPNTEAFF.

The chain links TRBV29-1 to TRBJ2-5; possible D gene TRBD2, 5 bases. The germline V and J ends were trimmed by 3 bases and 2 bases, with 16 bases remaining between them. This CDR3 comprises 15 residues. Germline assignment: CDR1 SQVTM and CDR2 ANQGSEA. The CDR3 spells CSVEVFEGQQETQYF. DNA of the CDR3: TGCAGCGTTGAGGTTTTCGAGGGTCAACAAGAGACCCAGTACTTC.

This CDR3 reads CASSHKYSVGLAGTGELFF. In DNA form, the CDR3 reads TGTGCCAGCAGCCACAAATACTCCGTCGGACTAGCGGGCACCGGGGAGCTGTTTTTT. This chain uses TRBV3-1 (or the pseudogene TRBV3-2) with TRBJ2-2; 11 bases match TRBD2. Unmatched junction bases numbered 13, after V lost 3 bases and J lost 4 bases. Germline assignment: CDR1 LGHDT and CDR2 YNNKEL (reference sequence). This CDR3 is 19 amino acids long.

In this sample, this clone turned up once. The chain has TRBV15 and TRBJ2-2; possible D gene TRBD1, 5 bases. Trimming removed 6 bases at V and 0 bases at J, with 14 bases between. The germline V gene has CDR1 LNHNV and CDR2 YYDKDF (reference sequence). This CDR3 region has 16 residues. CDR3 sequence (DNA): TGTGCCACCAGGCAGGGTATAAATCCGAACACCGGGGAGCTGTTTTTT. Amino acids: CATRQGINPNTGELFF.

V gene TRBV19 combines with J gene TRBJ1-6; TRBD1 might be the D (5 bases). CDR1 and CDR2 (germline): LNHDA, SQIVND (reference sequence). Trimming cost V 0 bases and J 3 bases, with 15 bases left between them. This CDR3 contains 18 residues. The CDR3: CASSIEGNRLFYNSPLHF. The CDR3 coding sequence is TGTGCCAGTAGTATAGAGGGGAACAGGCTCTTCTATAATTCACCCCTCCACTTT.

V and J are TRBV7-6 and TRBJ2-3; TRBD2 matches at 9 bases. CDR3 length: 15 residues. Germline CDR1 and CDR2: SGHVS and FNYEAQ. Germline trimming cut 4 bases from V and 2 bases from J; bases unmatched to any gene: 4. As DNA, the CDR3 is TGTGCCAGCAGCTCCGTAGCGGGAGCCACAGATACGCAGTATTTT. This sequence encodes CASSSVAGATDTQYF.

This chain links TRBV7-2 with TRBJ2-3; tentative D call: TRBD2 (5 bases). The CDR3 is 17 amino acids. Deletions cut 1 base from V and 2 bases from J, with 16 bases between. The germline gives CDR1 SGHTA, CDR2 FQGNSA. The CDR3 region is CASSLGYPWENTDTQYF. The CDR3, as DNA: TGTGCCAGCAGCTTAGGGTACCCTTGGGAGAACACAGATACGCAGTATTTT.

J is TRBJ2-3 and V is TRBV4-3, with D tentatively TRBD2 (6 bases). The germline V gene encodes CDR1 LGHNA and CDR2 YSLEER. This CDR3 is built from 15 residues. With 4 bases removed from V and 3 bases from J, the gap between germline ends came to 14 bases. This chain's CDR3 is CASSPSNGRTDTQYF. In DNA form, the CDR3 reads TGCGCCAGCAGCCCGAGCAACGGGAGAACAGATACGCAGTATTTT.

CDR3 sequence: CASSQVGTGKLFF. The CDR3, as DNA: TGTGCCAGCAGCCAAGTCGGGACAGGCAAACTGTTTTTT. The J gene is TRBJ1-4, the V gene TRBV3-1 (or the pseudogene TRBV3-2); 8 bases match TRBD1. The V and J ends lost 1 base and 11 bases, in that order; junction bases with no gene match: 3. Germline loops: CDR1 LGHDT, CDR2 YNNKEL (reference sequence). This CDR3 spans 13 amino acids.

The rearrangement joins TRBV4-3 to TRBJ2-7; 8 positions agree with TRBD2. The CDR3 consists of 15 residues. The V gene's germline CDR1 is LGHNA and CDR2 YSLEER. J lost 4 bases, V lost 4 bases, and 9 bases had no gene match. The chain's CDR3 is CASSPFSGKGYEQYF. As DNA, the CDR3 is TGCGCCAGCAGCCCCTTTAGCGGGAAGGGATACGAGCAGTACTTC.

This rearrangement joins TRBV4-1 to TRBJ2-1, with 7 bases fitting TRBD2. CDR1 is MGHRA and CDR2 is YSYEKL in the germline V gene. V shed 4 bases and J 4 bases; nucleotides not matched to a gene: 7. The CDR3 totals 15 residues. CDR3 region: CASSLSGTSYNEQFF. DNA for the CDR3: TGCGCCAGCAGCCTAAGCGGGACCTCTTACAATGAGCAGTTCTTC.

The V call is TRBV18, the J call TRBJ1-4; 11 bases agree with TRBD1. V lost 1 base and J lost 2; bases outside the gene matches: 9. Germline V gene lookup returns CDR1 KGHSH and CDR2 LQKENI. This CDR3 is built from 19 residues. The CDR3 DNA is TGTGCCAGCTCACCACGCCAGGTCGGACAGGGGGCGACTAATGAAAAACTGTTTTTT. Its protein is CASSPRQVGQGATNEKLFF. The full variable domain, in which reference TRBV18 and TRBJ1-4 provide the parts outside the CDR3, is NAGVMQNPRHLVRRRGQEARLRCSPMKGHSHVYWYRQLPEEGLKFMVYLQKENIIDESGMPKERFSAEFPKEGPSILRIQQVVRGDSAAYFCASSPRQVGQGATNEKLFFGSGTQLSVL.

The DNA for the CDR3 is TGTGCCAGCAGTGGTGACAGGGGGCTGTGGGAGCAGTACGTC. It encodes CASSGDRGLWEQYV. The chain has TRBV21-1 and TRBJ2-7; the tabulated D call, TRBD1, remains unverified against the DNA. TRBV21-1 counts as a pseudogene. This CDR3 spans 14 amino acids.

CDR3 protein: CSVVQGFDGYTF. The CDR3 DNA is TGCAGCGTTGTACAGGGGTTCGATGGCTACACCTTC. The chain combines TRBV29-1 with TRBJ1-2; 7 nucleotides match TRBD1. Germline loops: CDR1 SQVTM, CDR2 ANQGSEA. V trimming: 4 bases; J trimming: 6 bases; junction bases outside the gene matches: 5. The CDR3 consists of 12 residues. The variable domain in full, with the rest retrieved from reference TRBV29-1 and TRBJ1-2, is SAVISQKPSRDICQRGTSLTIQCQVDSQVTMMFWYRQQPGQSLTLIATANQGSEATYESGFVIDKFPISRPNLTFSTLTVSNMSPEDSSIYLCSVVQGFDGYTFGSGTRLTVV.

The genes are TRBV6-5 and TRBJ2-3; 7 bases match TRBD2. This CDR3 region has 14 residues. Germline CDR1 and CDR2: MNHEY and SVGAGI. V trimming: 2 bases; J trimming: 3 bases; junction bases outside the gene matches: 2. The CDR3 reads CASSYRRETDTQYF. The CDR3 bases are TGTGCCAGCAGTTACCGGCGGGAGACAGATACGCAGTATTTT.

In its sample, this clone was seen once. J is TRBJ1-2 and V is TRBV19; 10 bases align to TRBD1. The CDR3 totals 16 residues. Per germline, CDR1 LNHDA and CDR2 SQIVND (reference sequence). The V segment lost 4 bases and the J segment 1 base; nucleotides outside the gene matches: 6. This CDR3 reads CASSKPGTGVNYGYTF. CDR3 DNA sequence: TGTGCCAGTAGTAAGCCCGGGACAGGGGTTAACTATGGCTACACCTTC.

The J gene is TRBJ2-4, the V gene TRBV3-1 (or the pseudogene TRBV3-2); 8 bases are a match to TRBD1. The CDR3 has 15 amino acids. Germline lookup yields CDR1 LGHDT and CDR2 YNNKEL (reference sequence). V shed 4 bases, J shed 7 bases, and the junction held 9 bases outside the gene matches. CDR3 amino acids: CASSPAGTGFNIQYF. The CDR3 region has the DNA TGTGCCAGCAGCCCAGCCGGGACAGGCTTTAACATTCAGTACTTC.

The V call is TRBV15, the J call TRBJ2-1; 7 nucleotides agree with TRBD1. Germline V lookup: CDR1 LNHNV, CDR2 YYDKDF (reference sequence). V was clipped by 0 bases and J by 2 bases; unmatched bases: 1. The CDR3 has 15 amino acids. The CDR3, as DNA: TGTGCCACCAGCAGAGAAGGGGGCGCCTACAATGAGCAGTTCTTC. Protein: CATSREGGAYNEQFF.